The present entry profiles one T cell receptor (beta chain) with its context. Its target is not known. The sample belongs to a study of early stage breast cancer tumors. Study-level points and caveats: Chain pairing and CD4, CD8 or FOXP3 expression were not captured.

In germline, CDR1 is SGDLS, CDR2 YYNGEE. This CDR3 is built from 12 residues. The germline V and J ends were trimmed by 1 base and 8 bases, with 9 bases remaining between them. Blood replicates held 0.5 ug DNA, tumor or normal breast roughly 1.5 ug, two each. The table came from immunoSEQ multiplex PCR; TCRdb's copy has only in-frame clones and leaves some out. The data hold 25,000 to 30,000 clones, with about 80% observed a single time. The TCR sequence derives from a person in their sixties or seventies with breast cancer. The rearrangement links TRBV9 to TRBJ1-2; D unresolved. Input material: blood. CDR3 coding DNA: TGTGCCAGCAGCGTACAACAGTGGGGCTACACCTTC. It encodes CASSVQQWGYTF.